The next 8 T cell receptor beta chains were all read from a single sample in a study of T cell responses to AZD1222 COVID-19 vaccine. Only in-frame clones appear in the TCRdb table, and some are missing; sequencing was by immunoSEQ multiplex PCR. The sample lists about 57,000 clones; approximately 86% were seen once. Sequenced here: peripheral blood, sampled on day 0 of AZD1222 vaccination. These TCRs come from an adult in good health.

CDR3 DNA sequence: TGTGCCAGCAGCCCGGGGGCCACTAATGAAAAACTGTTTTTT. Amino acid sequence: CASSPGATNEKLFF. The chain has TRBV9 and TRBJ1-4; D may be TRBD1 (6 bases). Between the trimmed V and J ends, which lost 4 bases and 2 bases, there was a span of 9 bases. Germline lookup yields CDR1 SGDLS and CDR2 YYNGEE. The CDR3 is 14 amino acids. The whole variable domain, filled in from reference TRBV9 and TRBJ1-4, reads DSGVTQTPKHLITATGQRVTLRCSPRSGDLSVYWYQQSLDQGLQFLIQYYNGEERAKGNILERFSAQQFPDLHSELNLSSLELGDSALYFCASSPGATNEKLFFGSGTQLSVL.

The J gene is TRBJ2-7, the V gene TRBV19; weak D call: TRBD1 (5 bases). The length of the CDR3 is 13 residues. Germline assignment: CDR1 LNHDA and CDR2 SQIVND (reference sequence). Trimming stripped 4 bases from V and 2 bases from J, with 9 bases between. The CDR3 DNA is TGTGCCAGTAGTACTACGACAGCCTACGAGCAGTACTTC. Translation: CASSTTTAYEQYF.

This clone occurred a few times. CDR3 in DNA: TGTGCCAGCAGGGGCACCGGGACTGGGGAAAATGAGCAGTTCTTC. Its protein product is CASRGTGTGENEQFF. V usage is TRBV6-5 and J usage is TRBJ2-1; TRBD2 is a possible D gene (6 bases). CDR3 length: 15 residues. Germline CDR1 is MNHEY and CDR2 is SVGAGI. Between the trimmed V and J ends, which lost 6 bases and 7 bases, there was a span of 19 bases.

This clone occurred once. V and J are TRBV9 and TRBJ1-2, with D unresolved. The CDR3 has 13 residues. CDR1 is SGDLS and CDR2 is YYNGEE in the germline V gene. V lost 4 bases and J lost 2, with 9 bases in between. This chain's CDR3 is CASSNQGNYGYTF. DNA for the CDR3: TGTGCCAGCAGCAACCAAGGAAACTATGGCTACACCTTC.

With respect to this clone: Compared with germline, one end of the junction differs, possibly owing to a read error. This rearrangement joins TRBV20-1 to TRBJ2-5; tentative D call: TRBD2 (5 bases). In germline, CDR1 is DFQATT, CDR2 SNEGSKA (reference sequence). This CDR3 comprises 11 residues. DNA for the CDR3: TGTAGTTACCGCCCGGGGGAGACCCAGTACTTC. Protein: CSYRPGETQYF.

The chain has TRBV9 and TRBJ1-5; 11 nucleotides agree with TRBD1. The CDR3 has 15 amino acids. V trimming: 4 bases; J trimming: 5 bases; junction bases outside the gene matches: 5. Per the germline V gene, CDR1 is SGDLS and CDR2 is YYNGEE. The CDR3 DNA follows: TGTGCCAGCAGCCGATGGGACAGGGGGGATCAGCCCCAGCATTTT. This translates into CASSRWDRGDQPQHF.

This sequence joins TRBV29-1 and TRBJ1-1, with D possibly TRBD1 on 5 matching bases. V lost 4 bases and J 3 bases, leaving 12 bases between the germline ends. The CDR3 is 13 residues long. Germline V lookup: CDR1 SQVTM, CDR2 ANQGSEA. CDR3 in DNA: TGCAGCGTTGCCAGGGAGTTGCACACTGAAGCTTTCTTT. It codes for CSVARELHTEAFF.

This chain uses TRBV3-1 (or the pseudogene TRBV3-2) with TRBJ2-1; D remains unclear. The CDR3 has 16 residues. V lost 0 bases, J lost 4 bases, and 13 bases lay in between. The germline V gene has CDR1 LGHDT and CDR2 YNNKEL (reference sequence). CDR3 region: CASSQDVNRQYNEQFF. The CDR3 bases are TGTGCCAGCAGCCAAGATGTGAACAGACAATACAATGAGCAGTTCTTC.